A selection of T cell receptor beta chains follows, all from one sample in a study of shared clonotypes between healthy human individuals. Sequenced by immunoSEQ multiplex PCR; TCRdb stores in-frame clones only, minus some. This table holds 1,400,000 or so clones, 97% to 99% found once. Sequenced: naive CD4+ T cells sorted from blood. All receptors come from a man aged 25-40 years in good health. CDR3s include the opening cysteine and the closing phenylalanine or tryptophan. Each record gives: V gene, D gene, clone size, J gene, CDR3 protein, CDR3 DNA. A D gene is named only where the DNA matches it firmly. Clone size, where shown, is once, few, many, or a class for clones that have expanded.

V: TRBV5-1
D: TRBD2
size: once
J: TRBJ2-7
CDR3: CASSLLAGQSYEQYF
DNA: TGCGCCAGCAGCCTCCTAGCGGGGCAGTCCTACGAGCAGTACTTC

V: TRBV2
D: -
size: -
J: TRBJ2-6
CDR3: CAGQGAGANVLTF
DNA: TGTGCCGGTCAAGGGGCTGGGGCCAACGTCCTGACTTTC

V: TRBV5-1
D: -
size: -
J: TRBJ1-1
CDR3: CASSLINSIQTEAFF
DNA: TGCGCCAGCAGCCTAATAAACAGCATCCAGACTGAAGCTTTCTTT

V: TRBV4-3
D: -
size: -
J: TRBJ1-1
CDR3: CASSPSGLAEAFF
DNA: TGCGCCAGCAGCCCCTCAGGGTTGGCTGAAGCTTTCTTT

V: TRBV25-1
D: TRBD1
size: -
J: TRBJ1-5
CDR3: CASSGQGGQPQHF
DNA: TGTGCCAGCAGTGGACAGGGGGGTCAGCCCCAGCATTTT

V: TRBV15
D: TRBD1
size: -
J: TRBJ1-1
CDR3: CATSRGLLDRGRGTEAFF
DNA: TGTGCCACCAGCAGAGGCCTTTTGGACAGGGGCCGGGGCACTGAAGCTTTCTTT

V: TRBV5-4
D: TRBD2
size: -
J: TRBJ2-3
CDR3: CASSLGLAEGMDTQYF
DNA: TGTGCCAGCAGCCTGGGACTAGCGGAGGGGATGGATACGCAGTATTTT

V: TRBV5-1
D: -
size: -
J: TRBJ2-1
CDR3: CASSLAGAAQQFF
DNA: TGCGCCAGCAGCTTGGCCGGGGCAGCTCAGCAGTTCTTC

V: TRBV27
D: -
size: -
J: TRBJ2-5
CDR3: CASSSGARETQYF
DNA: TGTGCCAGCAGCTCCGGGGCCCGAGAGACCCAGTACTTC

V: TRBV5-6
D: TRBD2
size: -
J: TRBJ2-2
CDR3: CASSGTSGSHGELFF
DNA: TGTGCCAGCAGCGGAACTAGCGGGAGTCACGGGGAGCTGTTTTTT

V: TRBV4-2
D: -
size: -
J: TRBJ2-2
CDR3: CASSQESAYTGELFF
DNA: TGTGCCAGCAGCCAAGAATCAGCGTACACCGGGGAGCTGTTTTTT

V: TRBV6-1
D: -
size: -
J: TRBJ2-7
CDR3: CASSRRAEASYEQYF
DNA: TGTGCCAGCAGTCGGCGAGCGGAGGCCTCCTACGAGCAGTACTTC

V: TRBV6-1
D: -
size: -
J: TRBJ2-3
CDR3: CASRQTGDTQYF
DNA: TGTGCCAGCAGGCAGACTGGGGATACGCAGTATTTT

V: TRBV6-6
D: TRBD1
size: -
J: TRBJ2-1
CDR3: CASKKPRDRAHEQFF
DNA: TGTGCCAGCAAGAAACCACGGGACAGGGCACATGAGCAGTTCTTC

V: TRBV11-3
D: TRBD2
size: -
J: TRBJ2-2
CDR3: CASSLGREVTGELFF
DNA: TGTGCCAGCAGCTTAGGACGGGAGGTCACCGGGGAGCTGTTTTTT

V: TRBV9
D: -
size: -
J: TRBJ2-2
CDR3: CASSVAVLTGELFF
DNA: TGTGCCAGCAGCGTAGCGGTACTCACCGGGGAGCTGTTTTTT

V: TRBV30
D: TRBD1
size: -
J: TRBJ1-4
CDR3: CAWSFHRGREKLFF
DNA: TGTGCCTGGAGTTTTCACAGGGGGCGTGAAAAACTGTTTTTT

V: TRBV5-1
D: -
size: once
J: TRBJ2-5
CDR3: CASSLAGRGETQYF
DNA: TGCGCCAGCAGCTTGGCGGGGCGCGGGGAGACCCAGTACTTC

V: TRBV10-3
D: TRBD2
size: -
J: TRBJ2-3
CDR3: CASSSGRADTQYF
DNA: TGTGCCAGCTCTAGCGGGAGAGCAGATACGCAGTATTTT

V: TRBV2
D: TRBD1
size: -
J: TRBJ2-7
CDR3: CASSSRDSSYEQYF
DNA: TGTGCCAGCAGTAGCCGGGACAGCTCATACGAGCAGTACTTC

V: TRBV7-2
D: -
size: -
J: TRBJ1-4
CDR3: CASSPGIKEKLFF
DNA: TGTGCCAGCAGCCCAGGTATAAAGGAAAAACTGTTTTTT

V: TRBV7-2
D: -
size: -
J: TRBJ2-7
CDR3: CASSPRSEQYF
DNA: TGTGCCAGCAGCCCCCGGAGCGAGCAGTACTTC

V: TRBV2
D: -
size: -
J: TRBJ1-2
CDR3: CASSVRGNGYTF
DNA: TGTGCCAGCAGTGTTAGAGGGAATGGCTACACCTTC

V: TRBV19
D: -
size: once
J: TRBJ2-2
CDR3: CASSQGSNTGELFF
DNA: TGTGCCAGTAGTCAGGGGTCGAACACCGGGGAGCTGTTTTTT

V: TRBV20-1
D: -
size: -
J: TRBJ2-3
CDR3: CSAQSSDTQYF
DNA: TGCAGTGCCCAATCCTCAGATACGCAGTATTTT

V: TRBV5-1
D: -
size: -
J: TRBJ1-1
CDR3: CASSLFNSRGTEAFF
DNA: TGCGCCAGCAGCTTGTTTAACTCTCGGGGCACTGAAGCTTTCTTT

V: TRBV5-1
D: -
size: -
J: TRBJ2-3
CDR3: CASSEHTSTDTQYF
DNA: TGCGCCAGCAGCGAGCATACTAGCACAGATACGCAGTATTTT

V: TRBV4-1
D: TRBD1
size: -
J: TRBJ2-2
CDR3: CASSQVPGGTGELFF
DNA: TGCGCCAGCAGCCAAGTCCCAGGGGGCACCGGGGAGCTGTTTTTT

V: TRBV6-6
D: -
size: -
J: TRBJ2-7
CDR3: CASSTGLAGAYEQYF
DNA: TGTGCCAGCAGTACGGGATTAGCCGGGGCCTACGAGCAGTACTTC

V: TRBV5-6
D: TRBD1
size: -
J: TRBJ1-5
CDR3: CASSLGRGQGDSNQPQHF
DNA: TGTGCCAGCAGCTTAGGAAGGGGACAGGGTGATAGCAATCAGCCCCAGCATTTT

V: TRBV5-5
D: -
size: -
J: TRBJ1-2
CDR3: CASSPDSQYGYTF
DNA: TGTGCCAGCAGCCCGGACAGCCAGTATGGCTACACCTTC

V: TRBV5-1
D: -
size: -
J: TRBJ2-7
CDR3: CASSPAGIRIHEQYF
DNA: TGCGCCAGCAGCCCCGCCGGGATACGAATCCACGAGCAGTACTTC

V: TRBV9
D: TRBD1
size: -
J: TRBJ2-3
CDR3: CASSTTGVPDTQYF
DNA: TGTGCCAGCAGCACGACAGGGGTGCCAGATACGCAGTATTTT

V: TRBV5-5
D: TRBD2
size: -
J: TRBJ2-2
CDR3: CASRTSGTGELFF
DNA: TGTGCCAGCCGGACTAGCGGAACCGGGGAGCTGTTTTTT

V: TRBV19
D: -
size: -
J: TRBJ1-1
CDR3: CASGKGRADTEAFF
DNA: TGTGCCAGTGGGAAGGGCAGAGCCGACACTGAAGCTTTCTTT

V: TRBV11-3
D: -
size: -
J: TRBJ2-7
CDR3: CASSLGSAYEQYF
DNA: TGTGCCAGCAGCTTGGGCAGCGCCTACGAGCAGTACTTC

V: TRBV27
D: TRBD1
size: -
J: TRBJ2-7
CDR3: CASSLKGAAYEQYF
DNA: TGTGCCAGCAGTTTAAAGGGGGCGGCCTACGAGCAGTACTTC

V: TRBV5-4
D: -
size: -
J: TRBJ2-3
CDR3: CASSTPALEDTQYF
DNA: TGTGCCAGCAGCACCCCGGCGCTCGAAGATACGCAGTATTTT

V: TRBV5-1
D: -
size: -
J: TRBJ2-6
CDR3: CASSLASVLTF
DNA: TGCGCCAGCAGCTTGGCCAGCGTCCTGACTTTC

V: TRBV4-3
D: -
size: -
J: TRBJ2-7
CDR3: CASSQQGGEQYF
DNA: TGCGCCAGCAGCCAACAGGGTGGCGAGCAGTACTTC

V: TRBV5-6
D: TRBD1
size: -
J: TRBJ2-7
CDR3: CASSSSTGSYEQYF
DNA: TGTGCCAGCAGCTCATCGACAGGGTCGTACGAGCAGTACTTC

V: TRBV11-2
D: -
size: once
J: TRBJ2-7
CDR3: CASSVSPTSLDEQYF
DNA: TGTGCCAGCAGCGTTAGTCCGACTAGTCTCGACGAGCAGTACTTC

V: TRBV11-3
D: TRBD1
size: -
J: TRBJ2-5
CDR3: CASSKAPGQGTETQYF
DNA: TGTGCCAGCAGCAAAGCCCCGGGACAGGGTACGGAGACCCAGTACTTC

V: TRBV6-5
D: -
size: -
J: TRBJ1-2
CDR3: CASSTSRLKNYGYTF
DNA: TGTGCCAGCAGCACGAGCAGGCTGAAGAACTATGGCTACACCTTC

V: TRBV5-1
D: TRBD2
size: -
J: TRBJ2-5
CDR3: CASTQTLAAPETQYF
DNA: TGCGCCAGCACCCAAACACTAGCGGCTCCAGAGACCCAGTACTTC

V: TRBV19
D: -
size: -
J: TRBJ2-3
CDR3: CASSPSRTDTQYF
DNA: TGTGCCAGTAGTCCGAGCCGAACAGATACGCAGTATTTT

V: TRBV5-1
D: -
size: -
J: TRBJ2-3
CDR3: CASSLDWQVTDTQYF
DNA: TGCGCCAGCAGCTTGGATTGGCAGGTTACAGATACGCAGTATTTT

V: TRBV5-1
D: -
size: -
J: TRBJ1-2
CDR3: CASSLDGDSYGYTF
DNA: TGCGCCAGCAGCTTGGATGGGGATAGCTATGGCTACACCTTC